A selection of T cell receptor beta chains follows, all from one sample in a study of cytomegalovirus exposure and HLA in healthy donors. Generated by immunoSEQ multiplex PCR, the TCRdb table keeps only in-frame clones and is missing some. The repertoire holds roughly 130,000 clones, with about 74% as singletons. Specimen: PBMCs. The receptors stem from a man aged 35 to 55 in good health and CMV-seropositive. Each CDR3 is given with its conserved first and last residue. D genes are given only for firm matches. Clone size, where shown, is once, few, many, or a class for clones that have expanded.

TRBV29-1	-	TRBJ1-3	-	CSVAGAGANTIYF	TGCAGCGTTGCCGGGGCAGGGGCAAACACCATATATTTT
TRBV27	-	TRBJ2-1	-	CASSLSSAGPSNNEQFF	TGTGCCAGCAGTTTATCATCCGCAGGGCCCTCTAACAATGAGCAGTTCTTC
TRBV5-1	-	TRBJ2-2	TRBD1	CASRSGQGNTGELFF	TGCGCCAGCAGGTCGGGACAGGGGAACACCGGGGAGCTGTTTTTT
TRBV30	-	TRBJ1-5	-	CAWSVTRGKFYNQPQHF	TGTGCCTGGAGTGTAACCAGGGGAAAATTTTACAATCAGCCCCAGCATTTT
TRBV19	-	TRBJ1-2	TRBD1	CASTLDRGYGYTF	TGTGCCAGTACCCTCGACAGGGGCTATGGCTACACCTTC
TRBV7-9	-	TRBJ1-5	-	CAGSQFVAGANQPQHF	TGTGCCGGCAGTCAATTCGTGGCAGGGGCCAATCAGCCCCAGCATTTT
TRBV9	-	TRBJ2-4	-	CASSVEEGAPKNIQYF	TGTGCCAGCAGCGTAGAGGAGGGGGCACCCAAAAACATTCAGTACTTC
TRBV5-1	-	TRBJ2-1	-	CASSLGLPNEQFF	TGCGCCAGCAGCTTGGGTCTTCCTAATGAGCAGTTCTTC
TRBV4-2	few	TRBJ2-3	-	CASSQGSGQHTDTQYF	TGTGCCAGCAGCCAAGGGTCAGGACAGCACACAGATACGCAGTATTTT
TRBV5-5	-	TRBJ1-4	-	CASRREEKLFF	TGTGCCAGCAGGCGTGAGGAAAAACTGTTTTTT
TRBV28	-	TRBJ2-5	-	CASSRSGATLLKETQYF	TGTGCCAGCAGCCGATCTGGGGCAACCCTCCTAAAAGAGACCCAGTACTTC
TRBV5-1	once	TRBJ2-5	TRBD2	CASSIAPGGGETQYF	TGCGCCAGCAGCATCGCACCGGGAGGGGGGGAGACCCAGTACTTC
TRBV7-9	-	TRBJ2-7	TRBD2	CASSWGTSGTYEQYF	TGTGCCAGCAGCTGGGGGACTAGCGGCACCTACGAGCAGTACTTC
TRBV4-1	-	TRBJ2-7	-	CASSQDFTGDYEQYF	TGCGCCAGCAGCCAAGATTTTACCGGGGATTACGAGCAGTACTTC
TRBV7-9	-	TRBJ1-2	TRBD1	CASSSGTALLGGYTF	TGTGCCAGCAGCTCTGGGACAGCCCTTTTGGGTGGCTACACCTTC
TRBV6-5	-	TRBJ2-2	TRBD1	CASSPRQGVTGELFF	TGTGCCAGCAGTCCCCGACAGGGGGTGACCGGGGAGCTGTTTTTT
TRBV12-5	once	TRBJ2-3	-	CASGLAADTQYF	TGTGCTAGTGGTTTGGCCGCAGATACGCAGTATTTT
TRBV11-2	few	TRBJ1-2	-	CASSLGSYGYTF	TGTGCCAGCAGCTTAGGCAGCTATGGCTACACCTTC
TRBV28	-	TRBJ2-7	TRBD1	CASSPGTGNYEQYF	TGTGCCAGCAGCCCCGGGACAGGGAACTACGAGCAGTACTTC
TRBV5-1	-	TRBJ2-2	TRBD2	CASSPGLARTGELFF	TGCGCCAGCAGCCCGGGACTAGCGCGCACCGGGGAGCTGTTTTTT
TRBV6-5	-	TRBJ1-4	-	CASSYEAGGYEKLFF	TGTGCCAGCAGTTACGAGGCAGGAGGATATGAAAAACTGTTTTTT
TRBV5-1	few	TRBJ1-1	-	CASSRTLSNTEAFF	TGCGCCAGCAGCCGGACTCTTTCCAACACTGAAGCTTTCTTT
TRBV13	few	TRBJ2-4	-	CASSSPGVNIQYF	TGTGCCAGCAGCTCCCCCGGGGTTAACATTCAGTACTTC
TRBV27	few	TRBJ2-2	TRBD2	CASSLRGPRLAGLTGELFF	TGTGCCAGCAGTTTAAGGGGGCCCCGGCTAGCGGGGCTCACCGGGGAGCTGTTTTTT
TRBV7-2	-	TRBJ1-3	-	CASSSGQTGNTIYF	TGTGCCAGCAGCTCAGGCCAAACTGGAAACACCATATATTTT
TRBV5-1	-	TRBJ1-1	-	CASALQGGTEAFF	TGCGCCAGCGCCTTGCAGGGAGGCACTGAAGCTTTCTTT
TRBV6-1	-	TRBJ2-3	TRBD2	CASSALAGGITDTQYF	TGTGCCAGCAGTGCCCTAGCGGGAGGGATCACAGATACGCAGTATTTT
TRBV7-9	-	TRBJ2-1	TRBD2	CASSSRTSGTHNEQFF	TGTGCCAGCAGTTCGAGGACTAGCGGGACCCACAATGAGCAGTTCTTC
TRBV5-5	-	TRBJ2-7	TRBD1	CASSGGQTYEQYF	TGTGCCAGCAGCGGGGGACAGACCTACGAGCAGTACTTC
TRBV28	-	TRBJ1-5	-	CASTTLVRGVTPQHF	TGTGCCAGCACCACTTTGGTGCGGGGGGTCACCCCCCAGCATTTT
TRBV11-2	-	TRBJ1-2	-	CASSLDTQAGLYGYTF	TGTGCCAGCAGCTTAGACACCCAGGCAGGGCTCTATGGCTACACCTTC
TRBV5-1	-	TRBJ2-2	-	CASSLPLAVNTGELFF	TGCGCCAGCAGCCTCCCGCTGGCGGTTAACACCGGGGAGCTGTTTTTT
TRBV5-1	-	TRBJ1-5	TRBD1	CASSPGGDQPQHF	TGCGCCAGCAGCCCAGGGGGCGATCAGCCCCAGCATTTT
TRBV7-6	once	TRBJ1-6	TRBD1	CASSPRDRGAPLHF	TGTGCCAGCAGCCCTCGGGACAGGGGCGCACCCCTCCACTTT
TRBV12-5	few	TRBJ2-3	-	CASGSPFHTQYF	TGTGCTAGTGGTTCCCCCTTCCATACGCAGTATTTT
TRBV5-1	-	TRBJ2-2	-	CASSPGTPNTGELFF	TGCGCCAGCAGCCCAGGGACTCCGAACACCGGGGAGCTGTTTTTT
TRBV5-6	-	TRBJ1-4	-	CASSTTMGIGEKLFF	TGTGCCAGCAGCACCACGATGGGCATCGGCGAAAAACTGTTTTTT
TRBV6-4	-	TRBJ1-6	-	CASSETTANNSPLHF	TGTGCCAGCAGTGAAACGACAGCTAATAATTCACCCCTCCACTTT
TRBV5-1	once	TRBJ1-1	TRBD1	CASSLDPQGDTEAFF	TGCGCCAGCAGCTTGGATCCACAGGGGGACACTGAAGCTTTCTTT
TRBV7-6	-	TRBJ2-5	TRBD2	CASSLEAGGGQETQYF	TGTGCCAGCAGCTTAGAGGCGGGGGGCGGACAAGAGACCCAGTACTTC
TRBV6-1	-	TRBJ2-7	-	CASRFGYEQYF	TGTGCCAGCAGATTTGGTTACGAGCAGTACTTC
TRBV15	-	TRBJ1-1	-	CATSAPQGLNTEAFF	TGTGCCACCAGCGCACCCCAGGGGCTTAACACTGAAGCTTTCTTT
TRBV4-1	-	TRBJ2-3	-	CASSRTGVSVTDTQYF	TGCGCCAGCAGCCGAACCGGGGTAAGTGTCACAGATACGCAGTATTTT